Detailed here is one T cell receptor (beta chain). Its matching antigen is unknown. Collection occurred without any documented infections or immune events in donors. The repertoire was sequenced with immunoSEQ multiplex PCR; TCRdb's copy has only in-frame clones and lacks some. The repertoire has approximately 120,000 clones, 84% of them found once; the top ten carry roughly 3.3%. The CDR3 length is 15 residues. Germline CDR1 LNHNV, CDR2 YYDKDF (reference sequence). V was trimmed by 0 bases and J by 2 bases, leaving 10 bases between them. This entry belongs to a study of identifying expanded T cells in peripheral blood. Study-level findings and limits: Roughly 1.1 clones differed between technical replicates, versus approximately 16 and 20 over time. Variance in clone template counts between approximately two-week samples significantly increased with total template count across all healthy donors.

Sequenced: blood. The chain employs TRBV15 and TRBJ1-1; no reliable D call. This sequence originates from a person between 18 and 70 years old in good health. The CDR3 region has the DNA TGTGCCACCAGCAGAGATCGTGCGGGAAACACTGAAGCTTTCTTT. Translation: CATSRDRAGNTEAFF.